The 14 T cell receptor beta chains presented below share a single source sample, sequenced in a study of T cell repertoires in cytomegalovirus infection. TCRdb reanalysed the reads using MiXCR and keeps one entry per CDR3 protein. The repertoire holds around 500,000 distinct CDR3 sequences, with about 39% as singletons. These TCRs' antigens remain unknown. The sample in question was cultured PBMCs, obtained from culture after CMV antigen stimulation. The receptor set was obtained from a human donor in good health (CMV status not recorded). Some clones in this sample may be carry-over from other donors' samples.

This clonotype was found a few times. The chain has TRBV19 and TRBJ2-1; TRBD1 is a possible D gene (5 bases). Trimming removed 6 bases from V and 4 bases from J, with 22 bases in between. This CDR3 is built from 17 residues. The germline CDR1 and CDR2 sequences are LNHDA and SQIVND (reference sequence). The CDR3 loop is CASREKKTGSLYNEQFF. CDR3 nucleotide sequence: TGTGCCAGTAGGGAAAAGAAAACAGGTTCCCTTTACAATGAGCAGTTCTTC.

This clonotype was counted between two and nine times. The V call is TRBV18, the J call TRBJ1-2, with TRBD1 identical over 9 bases. The CDR3 loop spans 16 amino acids. CDR1 is KGHSH, CDR2 LQKENI, per germline. V lost 2 bases, J lost 2 bases, and 6 bases stayed unmatched. The CDR3 DNA follows: TGTGCCAGCTCACCAGCCCGGGACAGGGTCAACTATGGCTACACCTTC. Its translation is CASSPARDRVNYGYTF.

V gene TRBV18 combines with J gene TRBJ1-2, with a weak D call TRBD1 (5 bases). The ends were cut back, 0 bases at V and 3 bases at J, with 14 bases in the middle. This CDR3 contains 16 residues. Per germline, CDR1 KGHSH and CDR2 LQKENI. CDR3 amino acids: CASSPPGDPVDYGYTF. In nucleotides, the CDR3 is TGTGCCAGCTCACCACCCGGGGACCCTGTGGACTATGGCTACACCTTC.

The DNA of the CDR3 is TGTGCCAGTAGTAGGGGCCACGACAGAGACTATGGCTACACCTTC. It codes for CASSRGHDRDYGYTF. J is TRBJ1-2 and V is TRBV19; possibly TRBD1 for D (5 bases). Germline CDR1 and CDR2: LNHDA and SQIVND (reference sequence). V was shortened by 4 bases and J by 3 bases, with 15 bases between the two germline ends. This CDR3 is 15 amino acids long.

The chain employs TRBV9 and TRBJ2-3, with 8 bases that match TRBD1. Germline values: CDR1 SGDLS, CDR2 YYNGEE. The CDR3 totals 15 residues. After removal of 3 bases from V and 6 bases from J, the junction contained 9 bases not matched to a gene. The CDR3 DNA sequence: TGTGCCAGCAGCGCCCAGGGGGCCCGGCCGGATACGCAGTATTTT. This translates into CASSAQGARPDTQYF. Combining the CDR3 with reference TRBV9 and TRBJ2-3 gives the whole variable domain DSGVTQTPKHLITATGQRVTLRCSPRSGDLSVYWYQQSLDQGLQFLIQYYNGEERAKGNILERFSAQQFPDLHSELNLSSLELGDSALYFCASSAQGARPDTQYFGPGTRLTVL.

This chain uses TRBV7-9 with TRBJ2-3; TRBD2 agrees at 12 bases. This CDR3 contains 19 residues. V was clipped by 5 bases and J by 4 bases; unmatched bases: 16. Germline lookup yields CDR1 SEHNR and CDR2 FQNEAQ (reference sequence). The CDR3 loop is CASSPKLAGGRAPPDTQYF. CDR3 coding DNA: TGTGCCAGCAGCCCCAAACTAGCGGGGGGCCGTGCCCCACCAGATACGCAGTATTTT.

The rearrangement uses TRBV12-3 or TRBV12-4 and TRBJ1-2; D is undetermined. V lost 3 bases, J lost 2 bases, and 10 bases lay in between. The CDR3 extends over 14 amino acids. For the CDR3, the DNA is TGTGCCAGCAGTTTCGTTGCCAGAAACTATGGCTACACCTTC. This codes for CASSFVARNYGYTF.

This clonotype has only a few counts. This chain uses TRBV7-2 with TRBJ1-2, with unresolved D. CDR3 length: 14 residues. Germline loops: CDR1 SGHTA, CDR2 FQGNSA. Deletions cut 0 bases from V and 4 bases from J, with 9 bases between. This chain's CDR3 is CASSLARNSYGYTF. In DNA, the CDR3 is TGTGCCAGCAGCTTAGCGCGTAACAGCTATGGCTACACCTTC.

V gene TRBV15 combines with J gene TRBJ2-3, with 8 bases lining up with TRBD1. This CDR3 region has 16 residues. Trimming cost V 0 bases and J 1 base; bases outside gene matches: 3. Germline CDR1 reads LNHNV; CDR2 reads YYDKDF (reference sequence). The CDR3 nucleotides are TGTGCCACCAGCAGAGATGGACAGGGAGGCACAGATACGCAGTATTTT. Its protein is CATSRDGQGGTDTQYF. The full variable domain, rest sourced from reference TRBV15 and TRBJ2-3, is DAMVIQNPRYQVTQFGKPVTLSCSQTLNHNVMYWYQQKSSQAPKLLFHYYDKDFNNEADTPDNFQSRRPNTSFCFLDIRSPGLGDTAMYLCATSRDGQGGTDTQYFGPGTRLTVL.

The gene calls are TRBV7-2 and TRBJ2-1; TRBD2 matches 15 bases. The V segment lost 4 bases and the J segment 4 bases; nucleotides outside the gene matches: 5. This CDR3 spans 17 amino acids. Germline-derived CDR1 and CDR2 are SGHTA and FQGNSA. CDR3 residues: CASSSRTSGGGYNEQFF. In DNA, the CDR3 is TGTGCCAGCAGCTCTCGGACTAGCGGGGGGGGTTACAATGAGCAGTTCTTC.

Only a few counts were recorded for this clonotype. J is TRBJ2-2 and V is TRBV23-1; 9 nucleotides match TRBD2. TRBV23-1 is labeled an ORF, and its function is uncertain. Unmatched junction bases numbered 4, after V lost 8 bases and J lost 3 bases. The CDR3 is 14 residues long. The CDR3 nucleotides are TGCGCCAGCCCTGCGGGAGGGGACACCGGGGAGCTGTTTTTT. It encodes CASPAGGDTGELFF.

This chain connects TRBV12-5 to TRBJ1-1; 9 bases fit TRBD1. Looked up from germline, CDR1 is LGHNT and CDR2 is FRNRAP. The V and J ends lost 4 bases and 1 base, in that order; junction bases with no gene match: 4. The CDR3 sequence is 15 residues long. The CDR3 DNA is TGTGCTAGTGGTTCGACAGGGGGGCCGAACACTGAAGCTTTCTTT. It translates to CASGSTGGPNTEAFF.

This clonotype has a handful of counts. The gene calls are TRBV6-1 and TRBJ2-3; 8 nucleotides match TRBD2. The trim removed 4 bases at V and 6 bases at J, leaving 3 bases unmatched. This CDR3 comprises 13 residues. Per germline, CDR1 MNHNS and CDR2 SASEGT. The CDR3, as DNA: TGTGCCAGCAGTGCAGCGGGAGTCGATACGCAGTATTTT. Translation gives CASSAAGVDTQYF.

This clonotype turned up a few times. This rearrangement joins TRBV7-9 to TRBJ1-2; D ambiguous. Trimming stripped 8 bases from V and 2 bases from J, with 12 bases between. Germline CDR1 is SEHNR and CDR2 is FQNEAQ (reference sequence). The CDR3 extends over 13 amino acids. CDR3 sequence reads: CASETDLNYGYTF. CDR3 sequence (DNA): TGTGCCAGCGAAACGGACCTCAACTATGGCTACACCTTC.